These 21 T cell receptor beta chains share one sample of origin, sequenced in a study of CD8 T cells in Susac syndrome. Random hexamers primed reverse transcription of about 0.45 to 1 ug RNA. TCRdb reprocessed the immunoSEQ multiplex PCR reads with MiXCR, giving one entry per CDR3 protein. The sample contains roughly 120,000 distinct CDR3 sequences, around 94% of which appear only once. Sequencing was done on a sample of CD4+ T cells from PBMCs. All receptors come from a human donor with multiple sclerosis.

The rearrangement joins TRBV5-6 to TRBJ1-2; possible D gene TRBD1, 6 bases. The length of the CDR3 is 11 residues. V lost 3 bases and J lost 7, with 7 bases in between. Per the germline V gene, CDR1 is SGHDT and CDR2 is YYEEEE. CDR3 region: CASSWGAGYTF. The CDR3 bases are TGTGCCAGCAGCTGGGGGGCTGGCTACACCTTC.

The chain combines TRBV19 with TRBJ1-1; possible D gene TRBD1, 6 bases. The CDR3 totals 13 residues. With 6 bases removed from V and 1 base from J, the gap between germline ends came to 9 bases. From germline, CDR1 is LNHDA and CDR2 SQIVND (reference sequence). The CDR3 reads CASRPGQNTEAFF. CDR3 sequence (DNA): TGTGCCAGTAGGCCGGGACAGAACACTGAAGCTTTCTTT.

This clonotype turned up a few times. The rearrangement links TRBV14 to TRBJ1-2; no clear D gene. The CDR3 loop spans 12 amino acids. Germline loops: CDR1 SGHDN, CDR2 FVKESK. V lost 0 bases, J lost 4 bases, and 3 bases lay in between. The CDR3 region is CASSQDSYGYTF. Here the CDR3 DNA reads TGTGCCAGCAGCCAAGACAGCTATGGCTACACCTTC. Full variable domain (outside the CDR3, taken from reference TRBV14 and TRBJ1-2): EAGVTQFPSHSVIEKGQTVTLRCDPISGHDNLYWYRRVMGKEIKFLLHFVKESKQDESGMPNNRFLAERTGGTYSTLKVQPAELEDSGVYFCASSQDSYGYTFGSGTRLTVV.

The chain joins TRBV10-1 to TRBJ1-1; D not certain. CDR1 WNHNN and CDR2 SYGVQD come from the germline V gene (reference sequence). The V end lost 4 bases, the J end lost 4 bases, and 10 bases lay between the germline ends. CDR3 length equals 13 residues. DNA for the CDR3: TGCGCCAGCAGTGGTGGGGTAGCCACTGAAGCTTTCTTT. Its translation is CASSGGVATEAFF.

The J gene is TRBJ1-1, the V gene TRBV30; D not resolved. The CDR3 spans 14 residues. Germline V CDR1 and CDR2: GTSNPN, SVGIG (reference sequence). Deletions cut 1 base from V and 1 base from J, with 10 bases between. The DNA for the CDR3 is TGTGCCTGGAGTGCTCCATCCAGGAACACTGAAGCTTTCTTT. Its protein is CAWSAPSRNTEAFF.

This clonotype was counted only a few times. The junction differs from germline at one of its ends, possibly a read error. The chain recombines TRBV5-1 with TRBJ1-1; maybe TRBD1 (6 bases). This CDR3 has 14 residues. Germline CDR1 SGHRS, CDR2 YFSETQ. In nucleotides, the CDR3 is TGTGCCAGCAGCTTGCAGGGGATGAACACTGAAGCTTTCTTT. Its translation: CASSLQGMNTEAFF. The full variable domain, with the rest looked up from reference TRBV5-1 and TRBJ1-1, is KAGVTQTPRYLIKTRGQQVTLSCSPISGHRSVSWYQQTPGQGLQFLFEYFSETQRNKGNFPGRFSGRQFSNSRSEMNVSTLELGDSALYLCASSLQGMNTEAFFGQGTRLTVV.

This chain links TRBV3-1 with TRBJ2-3; D is perhaps TRBD1 or TRBD2 (5 bases each). The CDR3 loop spans 14 amino acids. Trimming shortened V by 4 bases and J by 5 bases, and 13 bases separated the two germline ends. CDR1 is LGHDT, CDR2 YNNKEL, per germline (reference sequence). As DNA, the CDR3 is TGTGCCAGCAGCCCTGGGACGGTTGTAGATACGCAGTATTTT. As protein: CASSPGTVVDTQYF.

The genes are TRBV7-2 and TRBJ2-5; perhaps TRBD2 as D (7 bases). The germline V gene has CDR1 SGHTA and CDR2 FQGNSA. This CDR3 is built from 18 residues. Trimming stripped 1 base from V and 1 base from J, with 19 bases between. The CDR3 DNA follows: TGTGCCAGCAGCTTAGGTTCGGGGGCGGGAGTGCTCCAAGAGACCCAGTACTTC. This codes for CASSLGSGAGVLQETQYF.

V usage is TRBV30 and J usage is TRBJ2-3; D not resolved. Trimming removed 2 bases at V and 3 bases at J, with 12 bases between. The CDR3 has 14 residues. Germline loops: CDR1 GTSNPN, CDR2 SVGIG (reference sequence). The CDR3 sequence is CAWSLGGSTDTQYF. The CDR3, as DNA: TGTGCCTGGAGTCTTGGCGGATCAACAGATACGCAGTATTTT.

The chain links TRBV10-3 to TRBJ2-1; TRBD2 agrees at 13 bases. Germline CDR1 ENHRY, CDR2 SYGVKD. This CDR3 has 15 residues. Trimming removed 8 bases from V and 5 bases from J; junction bases left unmatched: 6. The CDR3 spells CAIGELAGGNNEQFF. The CDR3 region has the DNA TGTGCCATCGGGGAACTAGCGGGAGGGAACAATGAGCAGTTCTTC.

CDR3: CSASTNTDTQYF. Written as DNA, the CDR3 is TGCAGTGCTAGCACTAACACAGATACGCAGTATTTT. V is TRBV20-1 and J is TRBJ2-3; D gene ambiguous. The germline V and J ends were trimmed by 3 bases and 2 bases, with 6 bases remaining between them. The CDR3 spans 12 residues. The germline V gene encodes CDR1 DFQATT and CDR2 SNEGSKA (reference sequence).

V and J are TRBV10-3 and TRBJ2-2, with D maybe TRBD1 (6 bases). V gave up 0 bases and J gave up 6 bases, with 17 bases separating them. CDR3 size: 17 residues. CDR1 is ENHRY, CDR2 SYGVKD, per germline. CDR3 DNA: TGTGCCATCAGTGAGTCGAATCGGAGACAGGTGGCCGGGGAGCTGTTTTTT. It yields the protein CAISESNRRQVAGELFF.

V is TRBV9 and J is TRBJ2-7; D remains ambiguous. Germline CDR1 is SGDLS and CDR2 is YYNGEE. The CDR3 has 14 amino acids. The V end was cut by 0 bases, the J end by 1 base, with 8 bases between. The CDR3 nucleotides are TGTGCCAGCAGCGTAGATCCTTTTTCCTACGAGCAGTACTTC. Its translation is CASSVDPFSYEQYF. The variable domain in full, with the rest retrieved from reference TRBV9 and TRBJ2-7, is DSGVTQTPKHLITATGQRVTLRCSPRSGDLSVYWYQQSLDQGLQFLIQYYNGEERAKGNILERFSAQQFPDLHSELNLSSLELGDSALYFCASSVDPFSYEQYFGPGTRLTVT.

This sequence joins TRBV5-1 and TRBJ1-2; D remains ambiguous. This CDR3 comprises 14 residues. Germline CDR1 is SGHRS and CDR2 is YFSETQ. Trimming left V 3 bases short and J 7 bases short, with 16 bases between. Here the CDR3 reads CASSSGLIWGGYTF. CDR3 sequence (DNA): TGCGCCAGCAGCTCCGGACTTATCTGGGGTGGCTACACCTTC.

The chain combines TRBV7-2 with TRBJ2-1; possible D gene TRBD1, 5 bases. The CDR3 sequence is 13 residues long. V was clipped by 1 base and J by 9 bases, with 10 bases between them. Per germline, CDR1 SGHTA and CDR2 FQGNSA. CDR3 sequence (DNA): TGTGCCAGCAGCTTAGTTTCGCAGGGTGAGCAGTTCTTC. The encoded protein is CASSLVSQGEQFF.

The chain is built from TRBV6-1 and TRBJ2-7, with D tentatively TRBD1 or TRBD2 (5 bases each). The CDR3 length is 14 residues. The germline gives CDR1 MNHNS, CDR2 SASEGT. Trimming took 10 bases from V and 5 from J, leaving 21 bases between them. CDR3 coding DNA: TGTGCCATCAGGAATATGGGGGAAAGAAACGAGCAGTACTTC. Protein: CAIRNMGERNEQYF.

This clonotype was picked up one time. The chain's CDR3 is CSANSGIINEQFF. DNA for the CDR3: TGCAGTGCTAATAGCGGGATCATCAATGAGCAGTTCTTC. This chain uses TRBV20-1 with TRBJ2-1; 8 bases map to TRBD2. Germline CDR1 is DFQATT and CDR2 is SNEGSKA (reference sequence). Trimming took 4 bases from V and 6 from J; bases not matched to a gene: 5. This CDR3 has 13 residues.

The chain has TRBV2 and TRBJ1-1; 8 bases align to TRBD1. V shed 6 bases and J 3 bases; nucleotides not matched to a gene: 3. The CDR3 covers 13 residues. CDR1 is SNHLY, CDR2 FYNNEI, per germline. The CDR3 sequence is CASRETGDTEAFF. The CDR3 bases are TGTGCCAGCAGAGAGACAGGGGACACTGAAGCTTTCTTT.

The V and J genes are TRBV19 and TRBJ1-2; TRBD1 is a possible D gene (5 bases). CDR1 LNHDA and CDR2 SQIVND come from the germline V gene (reference sequence). This CDR3 is 15 amino acids long. V was clipped by 2 bases and J by 5 bases, with 15 bases between them. CDR3 protein: CASSILSAGTYGYTF. The CDR3 nucleotides are TGTGCCAGTAGTATACTCTCGGCCGGGACTTATGGCTACACCTTC.

V is TRBV28 and J is TRBJ2-7, with D possibly TRBD2 on 6 matching bases. CDR3 size: 14 residues. With 4 bases removed from V and 1 base from J, the gap between germline ends came to 11 bases. The germline CDR1 and CDR2 sequences are MDHEN and SYDVKM. CDR3 sequence reads: CASSWRGTSYEQYF. The CDR3 DNA reads as TGTGCCAGCAGTTGGCGGGGAACATCCTACGAGCAGTACTTC.

The chain links TRBV2 to TRBJ2-3; 9 bases fit TRBD1. V gave up 1 base and J gave up 5 bases; unmatched junction bases: 10. The germline V gene encodes CDR1 SNHLY and CDR2 FYNNEI. The length of the CDR3 is 17 residues. This CDR3 reads CASSEERQGVGEDTQYF. For the CDR3, the DNA is TGTGCCAGCAGTGAAGAAAGACAGGGGGTAGGTGAAGATACGCAGTATTTT.